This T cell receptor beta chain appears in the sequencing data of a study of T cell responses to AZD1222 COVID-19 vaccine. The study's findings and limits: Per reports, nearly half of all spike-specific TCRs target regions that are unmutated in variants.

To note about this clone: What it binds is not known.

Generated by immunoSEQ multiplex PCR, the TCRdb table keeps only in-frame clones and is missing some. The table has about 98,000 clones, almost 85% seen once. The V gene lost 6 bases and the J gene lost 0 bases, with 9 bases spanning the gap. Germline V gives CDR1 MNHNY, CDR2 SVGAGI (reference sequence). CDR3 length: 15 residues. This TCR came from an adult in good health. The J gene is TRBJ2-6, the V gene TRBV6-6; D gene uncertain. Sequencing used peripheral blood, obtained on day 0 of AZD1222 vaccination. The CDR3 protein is CASSYDPSGANVLTF. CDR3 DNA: TGTGCCAGCAGCTACGACCCCTCTGGGGCCAACGTCCTGACTTTC.